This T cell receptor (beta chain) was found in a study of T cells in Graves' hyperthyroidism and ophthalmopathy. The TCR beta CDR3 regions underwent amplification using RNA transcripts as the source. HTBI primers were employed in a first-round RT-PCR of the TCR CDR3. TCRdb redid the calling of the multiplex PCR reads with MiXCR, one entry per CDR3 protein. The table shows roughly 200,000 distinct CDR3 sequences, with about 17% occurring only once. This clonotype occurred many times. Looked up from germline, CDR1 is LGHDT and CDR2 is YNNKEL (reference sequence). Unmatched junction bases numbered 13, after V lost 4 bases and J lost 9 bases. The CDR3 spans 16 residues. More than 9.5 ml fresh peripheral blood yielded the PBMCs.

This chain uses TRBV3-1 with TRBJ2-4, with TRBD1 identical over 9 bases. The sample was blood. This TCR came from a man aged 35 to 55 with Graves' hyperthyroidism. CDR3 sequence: CASSPILGQGLGIQYF. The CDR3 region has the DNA TGTGCCAGCAGCCCCATACTGGGACAGGGATTGGGCATTCAGTACTTC.